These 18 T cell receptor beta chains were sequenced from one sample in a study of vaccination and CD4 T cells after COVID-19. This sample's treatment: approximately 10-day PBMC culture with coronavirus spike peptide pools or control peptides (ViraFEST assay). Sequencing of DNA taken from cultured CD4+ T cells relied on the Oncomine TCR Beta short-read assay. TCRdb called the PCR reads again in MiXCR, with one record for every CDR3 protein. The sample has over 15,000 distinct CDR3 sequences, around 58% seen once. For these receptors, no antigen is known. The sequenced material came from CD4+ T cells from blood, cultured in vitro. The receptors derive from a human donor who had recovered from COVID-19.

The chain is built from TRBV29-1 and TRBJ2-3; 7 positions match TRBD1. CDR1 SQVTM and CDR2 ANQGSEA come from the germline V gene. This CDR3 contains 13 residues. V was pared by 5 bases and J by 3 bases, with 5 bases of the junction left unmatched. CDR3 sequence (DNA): TGCAGCGTTCGACAGGGCCTGACAGATACGCAGTATTTT. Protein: CSVRQGLTDTQYF.

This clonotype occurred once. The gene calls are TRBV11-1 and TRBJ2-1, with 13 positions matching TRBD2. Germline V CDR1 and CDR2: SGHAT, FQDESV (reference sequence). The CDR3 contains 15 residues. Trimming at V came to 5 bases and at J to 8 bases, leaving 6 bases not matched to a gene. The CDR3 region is CASSATSGRLYEQFF. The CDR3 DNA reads TGTGCCAGCAGCGCGACTAGCGGGAGGCTGTATGAGCAGTTCTTC.

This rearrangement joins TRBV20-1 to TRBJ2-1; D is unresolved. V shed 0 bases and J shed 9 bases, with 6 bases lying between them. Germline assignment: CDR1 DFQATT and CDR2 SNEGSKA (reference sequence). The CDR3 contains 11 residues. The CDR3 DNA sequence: TGCAGTGCTAGAGACACGGGTGAGCAGTTCTTC. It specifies CSARDTGEQFF.

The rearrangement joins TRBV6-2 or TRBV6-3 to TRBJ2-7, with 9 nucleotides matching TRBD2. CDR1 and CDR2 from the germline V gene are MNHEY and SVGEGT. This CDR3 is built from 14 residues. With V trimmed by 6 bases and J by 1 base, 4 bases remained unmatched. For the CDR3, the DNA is TGTGCCAGCAGGAATAGCGGGGGATCCTACGAGCAGTACTTC. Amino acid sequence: CASRNSGGSYEQYF.

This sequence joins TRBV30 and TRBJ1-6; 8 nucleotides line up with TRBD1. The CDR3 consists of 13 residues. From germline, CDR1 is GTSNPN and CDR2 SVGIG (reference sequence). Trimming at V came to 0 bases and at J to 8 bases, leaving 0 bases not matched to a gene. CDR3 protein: CAWSVQGDSPLHF. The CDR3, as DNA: TGTGCCTGGAGTGTACAGGGGGATTCACCCCTCCACTTT.

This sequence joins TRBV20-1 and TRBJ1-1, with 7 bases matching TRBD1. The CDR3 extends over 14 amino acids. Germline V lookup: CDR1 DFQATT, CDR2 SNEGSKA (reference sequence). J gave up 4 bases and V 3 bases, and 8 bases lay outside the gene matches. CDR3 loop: CSARLRGISTEAFF. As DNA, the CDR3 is TGCAGTGCTAGGCTCAGGGGGATAAGCACTGAAGCTTTCTTT.

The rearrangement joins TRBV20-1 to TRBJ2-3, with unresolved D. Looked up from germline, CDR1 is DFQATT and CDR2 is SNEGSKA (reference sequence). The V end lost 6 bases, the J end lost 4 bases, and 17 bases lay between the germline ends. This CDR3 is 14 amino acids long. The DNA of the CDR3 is TGCAGTGCCATCCGGTCCTACGGGTCAGATACGCAGTATTTT. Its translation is CSAIRSYGSDTQYF.

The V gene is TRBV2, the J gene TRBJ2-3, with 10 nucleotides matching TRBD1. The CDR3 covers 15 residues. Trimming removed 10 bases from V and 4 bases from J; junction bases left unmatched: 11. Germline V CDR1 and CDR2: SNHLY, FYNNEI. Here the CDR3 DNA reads TGTGCCAACGATAAGGGACAGGGGTCGGCAGATACGCAGTATTTT. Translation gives CANDKGQGSADTQYF.

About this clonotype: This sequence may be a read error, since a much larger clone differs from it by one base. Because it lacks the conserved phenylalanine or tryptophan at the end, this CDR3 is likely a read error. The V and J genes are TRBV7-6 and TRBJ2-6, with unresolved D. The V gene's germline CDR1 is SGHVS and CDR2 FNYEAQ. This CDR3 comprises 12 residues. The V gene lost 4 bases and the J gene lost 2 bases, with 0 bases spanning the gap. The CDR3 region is CASSSGANVLTS. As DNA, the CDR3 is TGTGCCAGCAGCTCTGGGGCCAACGTCCTGACTTCC.

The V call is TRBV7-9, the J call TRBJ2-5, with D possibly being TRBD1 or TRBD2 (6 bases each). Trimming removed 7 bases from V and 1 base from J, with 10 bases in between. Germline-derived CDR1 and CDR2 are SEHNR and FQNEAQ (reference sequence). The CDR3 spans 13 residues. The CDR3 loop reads CASTRGLQETQYF. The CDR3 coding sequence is TGTGCCAGCACCCGGGGGCTCCAAGAGACCCAGTACTTC. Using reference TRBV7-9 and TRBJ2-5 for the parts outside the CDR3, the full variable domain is DTGVSQNPRHKITKRGQNVTFRCDPISEHNRLYWYRQTLGQGPEFLTYFQNEAQLEKSRLLSDRFSAERPKGSFSTLEIQRTEQGDSAMYLCASTRGLQETQYFGPGTRLLVL.

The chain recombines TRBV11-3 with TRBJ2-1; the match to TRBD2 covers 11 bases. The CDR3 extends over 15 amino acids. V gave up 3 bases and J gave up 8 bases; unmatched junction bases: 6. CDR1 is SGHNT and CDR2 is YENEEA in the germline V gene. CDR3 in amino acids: CASSFSSGRTDEQFF. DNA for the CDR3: TGTGCCAGCAGCTTCTCTAGCGGGAGGACCGATGAGCAGTTCTTC.

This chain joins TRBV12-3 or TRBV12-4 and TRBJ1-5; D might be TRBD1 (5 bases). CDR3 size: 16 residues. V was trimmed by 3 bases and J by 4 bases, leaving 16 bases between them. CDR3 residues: CASSLVRSGGNQPQHF. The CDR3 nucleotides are TGTGCCAGCAGTTTGGTCCGGTCGGGGGGGAATCAGCCCCAGCATTTT.

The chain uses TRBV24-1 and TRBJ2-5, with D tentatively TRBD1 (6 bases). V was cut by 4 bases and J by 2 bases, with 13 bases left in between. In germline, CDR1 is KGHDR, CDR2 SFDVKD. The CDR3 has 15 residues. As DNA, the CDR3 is TGTGCCACCAGTGAGCTGGGGGCCCCTCAAGAGACCCAGTACTTC. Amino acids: CATSELGAPQETQYF.

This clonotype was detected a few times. The DNA of the CDR3 is TGTGCCAGCAGAAATCAGGGCACCACTCAGCCCCAGCATTTT. Protein: CASRNQGTTQPQHF. This chain joins TRBV28 and TRBJ1-5, with D possibly TRBD1 on 5 matching bases. CDR1 and CDR2 (germline): MDHEN, SYDVKM. The CDR3 loop spans 14 amino acids. V lost 6 bases and J lost 6, with 15 bases in between.

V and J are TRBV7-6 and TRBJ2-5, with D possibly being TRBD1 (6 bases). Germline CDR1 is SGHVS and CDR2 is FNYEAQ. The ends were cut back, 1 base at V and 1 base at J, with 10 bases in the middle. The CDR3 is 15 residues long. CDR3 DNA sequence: TGTGCCAGCAGCTTAGGGGGGCAGGTCCAAGAGACCCAGTACTTC. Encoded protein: CASSLGGQVQETQYF.

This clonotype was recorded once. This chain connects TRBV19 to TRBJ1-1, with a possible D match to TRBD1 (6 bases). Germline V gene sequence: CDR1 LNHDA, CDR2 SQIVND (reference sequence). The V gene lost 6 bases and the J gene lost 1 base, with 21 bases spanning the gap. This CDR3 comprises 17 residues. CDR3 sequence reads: CASSFLPHGGPNTEAFF. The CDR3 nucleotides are TGTGCCAGTAGCTTCTTACCTCATGGGGGGCCGAACACTGAAGCTTTCTTT.

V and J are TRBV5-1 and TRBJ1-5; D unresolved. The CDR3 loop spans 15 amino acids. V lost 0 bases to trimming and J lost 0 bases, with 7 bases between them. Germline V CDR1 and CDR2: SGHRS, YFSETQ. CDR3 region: CASSLEGISNQPQHF. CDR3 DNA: TGCGCCAGCAGCTTGGAGGGTATTAGCAATCAGCCCCAGCATTTT.

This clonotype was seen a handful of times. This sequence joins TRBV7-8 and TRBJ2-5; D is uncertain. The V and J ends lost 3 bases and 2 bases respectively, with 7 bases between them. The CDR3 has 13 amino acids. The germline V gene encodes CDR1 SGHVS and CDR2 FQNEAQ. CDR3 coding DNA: TGTGCCAGCAGCTTGCCCATGCAAGAGACCCAGTACTTC. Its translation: CASSLPMQETQYF.